Presented here are 10 T cell receptor beta chains from one specimen sequenced in a study of blood T cell repertoires in COVID-19. Using immunoSEQ multiplex PCR, the repertoire was profiled, and TCRdb retains in-frame clones only, with some absent. The table records around 80,000 clones, around 79% of them present only once. The sample comprised peripheral blood. These receptors originate from an elderly man with acute or convalescent COVID-19.

The V gene is TRBV9, the J gene TRBJ2-3; D is possibly TRBD1 (7 bases). The CDR3 covers 16 residues. Between the trimmed V and J ends, which lost 0 bases and 1 base, there was a span of 12 bases. Germline CDR1 is SGDLS and CDR2 is YYNGEE. The CDR3 reads CASSVEGGGRTDTQYF. Written as DNA, the CDR3 is TGTGCCAGCAGCGTAGAAGGAGGGGGCCGCACAGATACGCAGTATTTT.

This sequence joins TRBV10-3 and TRBJ1-1; 7 nucleotides align to TRBD1. J was trimmed by 7 bases and V by 3 bases; bases with no gene match: 11. The CDR3 is 15 amino acids. Germline values: CDR1 ENHRY, CDR2 SYGVKD. The CDR3: CAISESDRRTSEAFF. The CDR3 DNA is TGTGCCATCAGTGAATCGGACAGGAGAACAAGTGAAGCTTTCTTT.

The V and J genes are TRBV11-3 and TRBJ2-1, with 9 bases fitting TRBD2. With V trimmed by 1 base and J by 8 bases, 6 bases remained unmatched. Germline loops: CDR1 SGHNT, CDR2 YENEEA. The CDR3 has 15 residues. The CDR3 here is CASSLAGGGAYEQFF. CDR3 in DNA: TGTGCCAGCAGCTTAGCGGGCGGGGGGGCCTATGAGCAGTTCTTC. The whole variable domain, remainder taken from reference TRBV11-3 and TRBJ2-1, is EAGVVQSPRYKIIEKKQPVAFWCNPISGHNTLYWYLQNLGQGPELLIRYENEEAVDDSQLPKDRFSAERLKGVDSTLKIQPAELGDSAVYLCASSLAGGGAYEQFFGPGTRLTVL.

V is TRBV7-9 and J is TRBJ2-1, with 15 bases aligning to TRBD2. The CDR3 contains 15 residues. V trimming: 5 bases; J trimming: 8 bases; junction bases outside the gene matches: 4. The germline CDR1 and CDR2 sequences are SEHNR and FQNEAQ (reference sequence). For the CDR3, the DNA is TGTGCCAGCAGCGCGGGACTAGCGGGGGGCTATGAGCAGTTCTTC. Its translation: CASSAGLAGGYEQFF.

The chain employs TRBV4-2 and TRBJ2-5; D call uncertain. Trimming left V 0 bases short and J 2 bases short, with 7 bases between. The CDR3 length is 14 residues. The germline CDR1 and CDR2 sequences are LGHNA and YNFKEQ. This chain's CDR3 is CASSQDGRQETQYF. DNA of the CDR3: TGTGCCAGCAGCCAAGATGGTAGACAAGAGACCCAGTACTTC.

V usage is TRBV7-2 and J usage is TRBJ2-5; D might be TRBD2 (5 bases). Germline V lookup: CDR1 SGHTA, CDR2 FQGNSA. CDR3 length: 14 amino acids. V was trimmed by 2 bases and J by 5 bases, leaving 12 bases between them. The CDR3 coding sequence is TGTGCCAGCAGCTTATATACTCCGGGGGAGACCCAGTACTTC. Translation: CASSLYTPGETQYF. The full variable domain, completed using reference TRBV7-2 and TRBJ2-5, is GAGVSQSPSNKVTEKGKDVELRCDPISGHTALYWYRQSLGQGLEFLIYFQGNSAPDKSGLPSDRFSAERTGGSVSTLTIQRTQQEDSAVYLCASSLYTPGETQYFGPGTRLLVL.

The chain carries TRBV6-1 and TRBJ1-4, with TRBD1 as a possible D gene (5 bases). V was cut by 1 base and J by 3 bases, with 12 bases left in between. This CDR3 comprises 16 residues. CDR1 is MNHNS, CDR2 SASEGT, per germline. CDR3 protein: CASSEGVAGPNEKLFF. The CDR3 DNA reads as TGTGCCAGCAGTGAAGGCGTGGCAGGGCCTAATGAAAAACTGTTTTTT.

The gene calls are TRBV6-5 and TRBJ1-6; 7 nucleotides agree with TRBD1. The ends lost 8 bases at V and 5 bases at J; junction bases unmatched: 6. Germline CDR1 reads MNHEY; CDR2 reads SVGAGI. The CDR3 sequence is 14 residues long. The CDR3 nucleotides are TGTGCCAGCTCAACCGGGACAGATAATTCACCCCTCCACTTT. Residues: CASSTGTDNSPLHF.

This clone occurred once. V usage is TRBV20-1 and J usage is TRBJ2-3; 7 bases are a match to TRBD2. The CDR3 runs 14 residues. From germline, CDR1 is DFQATT and CDR2 SNEGSKA (reference sequence). With V trimmed by 3 bases and J by 5 bases, 8 bases remained unmatched. The CDR3 sequence: CSASSSGEGDTQYF. Here the CDR3 DNA reads TGCAGTGCTAGTTCTAGCGGAGAGGGAGATACGCAGTATTTT.

The chain is built from TRBV5-1 and TRBJ1-4; 9 nucleotides match TRBD1. The J segment lost 1 base and the V segment lost 5 bases, leaving 3 bases of the junction unmatched. Germline CDR1 reads SGHRS; CDR2 reads YFSETQ. There are 15 residues in the CDR3. The CDR3 here is CASRRTGETNEKLFF. CDR3 nucleotide sequence: TGCGCCAGCAGGCGGACAGGGGAAACTAATGAAAAACTGTTTTTT.